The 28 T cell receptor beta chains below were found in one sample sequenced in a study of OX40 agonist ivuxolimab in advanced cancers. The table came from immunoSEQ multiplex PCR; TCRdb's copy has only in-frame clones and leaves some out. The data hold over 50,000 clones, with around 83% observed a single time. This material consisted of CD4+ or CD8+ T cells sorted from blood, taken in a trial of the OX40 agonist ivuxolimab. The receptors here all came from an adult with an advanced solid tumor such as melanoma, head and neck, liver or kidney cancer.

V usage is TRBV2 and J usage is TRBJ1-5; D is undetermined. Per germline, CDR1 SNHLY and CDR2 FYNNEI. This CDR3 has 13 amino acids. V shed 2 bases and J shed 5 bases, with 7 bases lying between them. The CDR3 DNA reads TGTGCCAGCAGTGAAAGGTCCTATCAGCCCCAGCATTTT. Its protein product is CASSERSYQPQHF.

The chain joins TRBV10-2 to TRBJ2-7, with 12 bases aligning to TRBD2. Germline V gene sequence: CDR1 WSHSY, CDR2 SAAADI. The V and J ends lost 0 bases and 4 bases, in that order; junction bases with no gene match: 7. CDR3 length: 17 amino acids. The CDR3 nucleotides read TGCGCCAGCAGTGAGTCCAGCACTAGCGGGAGGTTATACGAGCAGTACTTC. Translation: CASSESSTSGRLYEQYF.

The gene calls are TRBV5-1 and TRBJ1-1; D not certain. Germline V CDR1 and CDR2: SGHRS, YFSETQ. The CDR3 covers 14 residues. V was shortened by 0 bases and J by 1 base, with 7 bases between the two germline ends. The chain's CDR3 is CASSLAHRNTEAFF. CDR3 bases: TGCGCCAGCAGCTTGGCCCATAGGAACACTGAAGCTTTCTTT.

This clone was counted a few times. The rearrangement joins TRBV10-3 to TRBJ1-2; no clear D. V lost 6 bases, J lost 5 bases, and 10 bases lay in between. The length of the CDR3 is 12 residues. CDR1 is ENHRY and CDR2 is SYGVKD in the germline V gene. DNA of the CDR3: TGTGCCATCAGGGGATCTCCTTATGGCTACACCTTC. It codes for CAIRGSPYGYTF.

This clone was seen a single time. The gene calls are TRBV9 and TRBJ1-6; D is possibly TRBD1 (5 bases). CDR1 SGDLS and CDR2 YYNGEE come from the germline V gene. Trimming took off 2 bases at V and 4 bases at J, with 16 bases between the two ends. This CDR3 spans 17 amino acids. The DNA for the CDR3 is TGTGCCAGCAGCGTTACAGGTTCCCCTTCTTATAATTCACCCCTCCACTTT. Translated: CASSVTGSPSYNSPLHF.

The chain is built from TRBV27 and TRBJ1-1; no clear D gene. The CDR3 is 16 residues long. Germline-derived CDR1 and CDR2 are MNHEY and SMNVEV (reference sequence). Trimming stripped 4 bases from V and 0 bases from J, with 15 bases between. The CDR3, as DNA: TGTGCCAGCAGTTACGAATTAAGGACGATGAACACTGAAGCTTTCTTT. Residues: CASSYELRTMNTEAFF.

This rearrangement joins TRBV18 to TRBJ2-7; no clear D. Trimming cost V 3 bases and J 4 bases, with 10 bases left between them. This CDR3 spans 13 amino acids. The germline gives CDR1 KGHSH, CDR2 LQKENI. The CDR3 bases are TGTGCCAGCTCACCCGGCGAAAGTTACGAGCAGTACTTC. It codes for CASSPGESYEQYF.

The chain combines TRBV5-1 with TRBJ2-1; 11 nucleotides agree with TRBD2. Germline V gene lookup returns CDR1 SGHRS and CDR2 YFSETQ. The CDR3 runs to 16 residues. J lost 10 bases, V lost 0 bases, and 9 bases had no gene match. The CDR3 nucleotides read TGCGCCAGCAGCTTGGGCGGGACTAGCGGAGACGGGGAGCAGTTCTTC. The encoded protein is CASSLGGTSGDGEQFF.

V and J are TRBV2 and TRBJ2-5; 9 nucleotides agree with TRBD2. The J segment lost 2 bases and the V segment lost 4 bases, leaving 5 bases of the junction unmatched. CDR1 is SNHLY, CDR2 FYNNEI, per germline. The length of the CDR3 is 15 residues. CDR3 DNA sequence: TGTGCCAGCAGTGTCCTAGCGGGGAAACAAGAGACCCAGTACTTC. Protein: CASSVLAGKQETQYF.

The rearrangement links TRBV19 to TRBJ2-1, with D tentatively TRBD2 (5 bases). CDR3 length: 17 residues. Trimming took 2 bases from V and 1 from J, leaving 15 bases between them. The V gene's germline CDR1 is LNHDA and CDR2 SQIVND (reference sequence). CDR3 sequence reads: CASSILPSSGSYNEQFF. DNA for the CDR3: TGTGCCAGTAGTATACTCCCCTCCAGCGGTTCCTACAATGAGCAGTTCTTC. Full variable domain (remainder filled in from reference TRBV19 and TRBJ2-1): DGGITQSPKYLFRKEGQNVTLSCEQNLNHDAMYWYRQDPGQGLRLIYYSQIVNDFQKGDIAEGYSVSREKKESFPLTVTSAQKNPTAFYLCASSILPSSGSYNEQFFGPGTRLTVL.

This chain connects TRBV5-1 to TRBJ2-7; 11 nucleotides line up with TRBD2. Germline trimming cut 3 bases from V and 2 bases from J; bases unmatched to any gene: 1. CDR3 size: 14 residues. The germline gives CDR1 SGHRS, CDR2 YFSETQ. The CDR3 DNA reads TGCGCCAGCAGCTCGACTAGCGGGGCCTACGAGCAGTACTTC. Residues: CASSSTSGAYEQYF.

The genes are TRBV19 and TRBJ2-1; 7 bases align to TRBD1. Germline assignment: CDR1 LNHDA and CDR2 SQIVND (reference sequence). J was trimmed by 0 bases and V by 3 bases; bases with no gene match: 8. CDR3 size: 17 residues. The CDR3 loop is CASSIFGAGGSYNEQFF. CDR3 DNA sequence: TGTGCCAGTAGTATTTTTGGGGCAGGGGGCTCCTACAATGAGCAGTTCTTC.

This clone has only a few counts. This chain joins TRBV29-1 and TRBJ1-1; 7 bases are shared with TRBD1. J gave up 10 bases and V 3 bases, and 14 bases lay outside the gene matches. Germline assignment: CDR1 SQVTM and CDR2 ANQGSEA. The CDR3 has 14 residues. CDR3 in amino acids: CSVDREDRRGRAFF. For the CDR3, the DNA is TGCAGCGTTGACAGGGAGGACAGGCGGGGACGAGCTTTCTTT.

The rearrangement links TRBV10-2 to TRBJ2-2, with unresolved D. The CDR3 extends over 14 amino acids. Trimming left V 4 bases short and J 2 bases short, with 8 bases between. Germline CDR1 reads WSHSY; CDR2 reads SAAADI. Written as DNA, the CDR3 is TGCGCCAGCAGTGGACATCAAAACACCGGGGAGCTGTTTTTT. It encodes CASSGHQNTGELFF.

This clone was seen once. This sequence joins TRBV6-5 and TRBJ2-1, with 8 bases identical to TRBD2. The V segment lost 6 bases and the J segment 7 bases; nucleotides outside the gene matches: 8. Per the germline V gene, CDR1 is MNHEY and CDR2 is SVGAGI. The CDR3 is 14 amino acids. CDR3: CASRDGGAFNEQFF. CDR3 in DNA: TGTGCCAGCAGAGACGGGGGGGCTTTTAATGAGCAGTTCTTC.

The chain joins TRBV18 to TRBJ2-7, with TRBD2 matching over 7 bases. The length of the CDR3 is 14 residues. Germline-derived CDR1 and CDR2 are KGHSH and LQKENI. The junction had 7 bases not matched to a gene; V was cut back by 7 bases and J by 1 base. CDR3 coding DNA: TGTGCCAGCTTCTACGATAGCGGGTCCTACGAGCAGTACTTC. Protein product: CASFYDSGSYEQYF.

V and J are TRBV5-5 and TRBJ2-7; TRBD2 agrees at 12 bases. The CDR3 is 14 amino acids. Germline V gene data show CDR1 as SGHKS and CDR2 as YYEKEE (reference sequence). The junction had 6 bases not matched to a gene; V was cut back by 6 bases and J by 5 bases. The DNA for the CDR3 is TGTGCCAGCAACAAACTAGCGGGAGGTAACGAGCAGTACTTC. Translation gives CASNKLAGGNEQYF.

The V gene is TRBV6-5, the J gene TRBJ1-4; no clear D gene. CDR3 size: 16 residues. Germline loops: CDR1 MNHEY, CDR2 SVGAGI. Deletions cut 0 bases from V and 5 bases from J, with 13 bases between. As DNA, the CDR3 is TGTGCCAGCAGTTACTCGATGTGGACGGAGAATGAAAAACTGTTTTTT. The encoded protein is CASSYSMWTENEKLFF.

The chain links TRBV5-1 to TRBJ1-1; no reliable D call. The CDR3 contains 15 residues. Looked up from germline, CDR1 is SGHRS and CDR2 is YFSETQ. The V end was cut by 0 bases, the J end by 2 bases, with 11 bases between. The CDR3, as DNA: TGCGCCAGCAGCTTGGCTACCACGCAAAACACTGAAGCTTTCTTT. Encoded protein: CASSLATTQNTEAFF.

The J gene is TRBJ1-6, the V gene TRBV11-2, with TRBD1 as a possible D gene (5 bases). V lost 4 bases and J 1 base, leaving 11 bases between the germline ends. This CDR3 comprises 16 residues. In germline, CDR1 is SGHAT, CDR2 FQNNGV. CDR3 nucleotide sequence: TGTGCCAGCAGCTCACGTCCAGGGTCCTATAATTCACCCCTCCACTTT. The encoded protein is CASSSRPGSYNSPLHF. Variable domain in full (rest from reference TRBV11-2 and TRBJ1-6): EAGVAQSPRYKIIEKRQSVAFWCNPISGHATLYWYQQILGQGPKLLIQFQNNGVVDDSQLPKDRFSAERLKGVDSTLKIQPAKLEDSAVYLCASSSRPGSYNSPLHFGNGTRLTVT.

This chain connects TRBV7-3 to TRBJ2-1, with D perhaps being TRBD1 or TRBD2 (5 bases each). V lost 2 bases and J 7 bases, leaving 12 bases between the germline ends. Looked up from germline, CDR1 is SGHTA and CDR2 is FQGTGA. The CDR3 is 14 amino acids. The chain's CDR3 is CASSLEWGRNEQFF. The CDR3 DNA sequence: TGTGCCAGCAGCTTAGAGTGGGGACGAAATGAGCAGTTCTTC.

CDR3 sequence: CASSGEQGNYGYTF. In DNA form, the CDR3 reads TGTGCCAGCAGCGGGGAACAGGGGAACTATGGCTACACCTTC. This rearrangement joins TRBV5-4 to TRBJ1-2; the match to TRBD1 covers 7 bases. Germline V gene data show CDR1 as SGHNT and CDR2 as YYREEE (reference sequence). Trimming at V came to 4 bases and at J to 2 bases, leaving 5 bases not matched to a gene. This CDR3 has 14 residues.

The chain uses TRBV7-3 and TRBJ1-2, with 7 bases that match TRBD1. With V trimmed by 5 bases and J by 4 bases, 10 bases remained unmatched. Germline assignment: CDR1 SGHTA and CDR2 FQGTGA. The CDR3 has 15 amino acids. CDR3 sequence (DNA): TGTGCCAGCAGCCCTGGGGGCGGGGACAGCTATGGCTACACCTTC. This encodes CASSPGGGDSYGYTF.

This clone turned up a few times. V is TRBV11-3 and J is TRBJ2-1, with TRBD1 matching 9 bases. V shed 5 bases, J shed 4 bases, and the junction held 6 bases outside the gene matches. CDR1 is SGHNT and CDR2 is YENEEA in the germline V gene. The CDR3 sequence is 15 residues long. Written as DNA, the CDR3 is TGTGCCAGCAGCCCAGGACAGGGGCTTTACAATGAGCAGTTCTTC. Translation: CASSPGQGLYNEQFF.

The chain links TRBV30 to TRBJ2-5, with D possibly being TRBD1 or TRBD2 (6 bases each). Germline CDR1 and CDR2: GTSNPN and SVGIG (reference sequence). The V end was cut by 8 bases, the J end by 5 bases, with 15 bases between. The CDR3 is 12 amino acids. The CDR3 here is CARLGGEETQYF. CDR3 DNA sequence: TGTGCCCGTTTGGGGGGCGAGGAGACCCAGTACTTC. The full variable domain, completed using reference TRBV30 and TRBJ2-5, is SQTIHQWPATLVQPVGSPLSLECTVEGTSNPNLYWYRQAAGRGLQLLFYSVGIGQISSEVPQNLSASRPQDRQFILSSKKLLLSDSGFYLCARLGGEETQYFGPGTRLLVL.

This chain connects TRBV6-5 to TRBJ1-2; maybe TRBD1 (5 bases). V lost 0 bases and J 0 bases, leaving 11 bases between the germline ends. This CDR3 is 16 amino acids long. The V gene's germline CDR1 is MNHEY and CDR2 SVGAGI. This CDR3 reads CASSYSGQLSNYGYTF. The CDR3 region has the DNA TGTGCCAGCAGTTACTCGGGGCAGCTTTCTAACTATGGCTACACCTTC.

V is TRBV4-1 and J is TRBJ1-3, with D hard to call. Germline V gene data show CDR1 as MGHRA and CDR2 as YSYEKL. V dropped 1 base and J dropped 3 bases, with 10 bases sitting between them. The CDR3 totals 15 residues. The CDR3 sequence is CASSQVKTNGNTIYF. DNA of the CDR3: TGCGCCAGCAGCCAAGTGAAGACAAATGGAAACACCATATATTTT.

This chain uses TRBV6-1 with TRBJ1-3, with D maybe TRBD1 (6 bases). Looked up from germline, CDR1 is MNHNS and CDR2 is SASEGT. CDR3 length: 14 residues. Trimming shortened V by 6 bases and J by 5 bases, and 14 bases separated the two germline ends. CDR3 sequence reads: CASSPGGGRNTIYF. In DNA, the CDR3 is TGTGCCAGCAGCCCGGGGGGGGGCAGAAACACCATATATTTT.